This is a list of T cell receptor beta chains from one sample in a study of OX40 agonist ivuxolimab in advanced cancers. Sequencing used immunoSEQ multiplex PCR; TCRdb keeps in-frame clones, though not all of them. The sample lists tens of thousands of clones, around four fifths seen once, with 7.5% to 10% in the top ten. Here the sequenced sample was CD4+ or CD8+ T cells sorted from blood, taken in a trial of the OX40 agonist ivuxolimab. The receptors stem from an adult with an advanced solid tumor such as melanoma, head and neck, liver or kidney cancer. CDR3s include the opening cysteine and the closing phenylalanine or tryptophan. A D gene is named only where the DNA matches it firmly. Rows give clone size only sometimes, using once, few, many, or a class for an expanded clone.

V gene	D gene	clone size	CDR3 length	J gene	CDR3 DNA	CDR3 protein
TRBV11-2	NA	once	15	TRBJ1-5	TGTGCCAGCAGCTTAGGACTTAATAGCAATCAGCCCCAGCATTTT	CASSLGLNSNQPQHF
TRBV28	TRBD1	NA	15	TRBJ2-5	TGTGCCAGCAGCTATCCGGGACAGGGAGTGGAGACCCAGTACTTC	CASSYPGQGVETQYF
TRBV6-9	TRBD1	once	15	TRBJ1-6	TGTGCCAGCAGTCCTGGACAGGGGTATAATTCACCCCTCCACTTT	CASSPGQGYNSPLHF
TRBV4-1	NA	NA	15	TRBJ2-1	TGCGCCACCGCGCCTGGCGGAAGCTCCTACAATGAGCAGTTCTTC	CATAPGGSSYNEQFF
TRBV18	NA	NA	15	TRBJ2-7	TGTGCCAGCTCACCAACGAGCGGACCTTACTACGAGCAGTACTTC	CASSPTSGPYYEQYF
TRBV6-1	TRBD2	NA	16	TRBJ2-5	TGTGCCAGCAGTGAGGAACGGACTAGCGGGCGGTGGGCCCAGTACTTC	CASSEERTSGRWAQYF
TRBV27	TRBD1	NA	17	TRBJ1-1	TGTGCCAGCAGTTTCAGGGCAGGGGGCGCGAGGGACACTGAAGCTTTCTTT	CASSFRAGGARDTEAFF
TRBV28	TRBD1	few	16	TRBJ1-2	TGTGCCAGCAGAGACAGGACAGGGGGAGATCGCTATGGCTACACCTTC	CASRDRTGGDRYGYTF
TRBV4-2	NA	once	14	TRBJ2-7	TGTGCCAGCAGCCAAGTTTTACGGGTCGGCGAGCAGTACTTC	CASSQVLRVGEQYF
TRBV4-1	TRBD2	once	17	TRBJ2-3	TGCGCCAGCAGCCAAGATCTAGCGGGTGAGCTCACAGATACGCAGTATTTT	CASSQDLAGELTDTQYF
TRBV4-1	NA	NA	15	TRBJ2-1	TGCGCCAGCAGCCAACAGACAGGAACCTACAATGAGCAGTTCTTC	CASSQQTGTYNEQFF
TRBV18	NA	NA	16	TRBJ2-5	TGTGCCAGCTCACCAAGACAGACAGGCGAGCAAGAGACCCAGTACTTC	CASSPRQTGEQETQYF
TRBV7-9	NA	NA	12	TRBJ2-4	TGTGCCAGCAGCCCCCTTATAAACATTCAGTACTTC	CASSPLINIQYF
TRBV9	TRBD1	NA	15	TRBJ2-2	TGTGCCAGCAGCCCCCGGGACAGGGAGGTCGGGGAGCTGTTTTTT	CASSPRDREVGELFF
TRBV7-9	TRBD1	NA	15	TRBJ2-5	TGTGCCAGCAGCCCCGGGACAGGGGGCCCAGAGACCCAGTACTTC	CASSPGTGGPETQYF
TRBV18	NA	NA	17	TRBJ1-5	TGTGCCAGCTCACCCGACAGTCCGCTTAATAGCAATCAGCCCCAGCATTTT	CASSPDSPLNSNQPQHF
TRBV5-5	NA	NA	14	TRBJ2-5	TGTGCCAGCAGCTTGGGACAGTTAGAGGAGACCCAGTACTTC	CASSLGQLEETQYF
TRBV2	TRBD1	NA	16	TRBJ1-1	TGTGCCAGCAGTGCCCCCTCGGGACAGGGGAACACTGAAGCTTTCTTT	CASSAPSGQGNTEAFF
TRBV28	NA	NA	15	TRBJ1-4	TGTGCCACCCTCACCACGACGGTCGGGGGTGAAAAACTGTTTTTT	CATLTTTVGGEKLFF